The sequence of this T cell receptor (beta chain) was determined in a study of cytomegalovirus exposure and HLA in healthy donors (TCRdb year 2017). With respect to the entire study: An earlier analysis of 587 of the donors reported 276 Gb of sequence data and about 100 million unique TCR beta sequences from about 180 million T cells. The study aimed to test whether cataloging public T cell receptors could reveal signatures of past pathogen exposure. Donor age, sex, ethnicity and CMV serostatus were compiled together with the repertoire data. Among the roughly 400 genotyped donors, around 81% belonged to the genetic ancestry cluster associated with self-reported Caucasian donors. Because of strong linkage in the cohort, five DR-DQ haplotypes were treated as single units for association and clustering. The T cell repertoires of around 730 subjects were profiled by immunosequencing and related to cytomegalovirus serostatus. A later genetic analysis took genome-wide SNP genotypes for about 60% of the roughly 670 donors and used that subset as a discovery cohort. The number of typed donors differed by locus: roughly 620-640 for A, B, C, DRB1 and DQB1; 500 to 550 for DQA1; 606 for DPA1; and 450 to 480 for DPB1. An earlier analysis of a few hundred of the donors applied high-throughput TCR beta sequencing to assess whether each TCR beta V gene segment acted as functional or pseudogenic. Among around 400 genotyped donors of the cohort, an average of approximately 240,000 unique TCR beta nucleotide sequences were sequenced per donor, roughly 20% of them non-productive. An early release that covered roughly 600 HLA-typed donors contained around 330 gigabases of sequencing data and tens of millions of unique TCR sequences. All discovery cohort repertoires had been generated on a single sequencing platform. To predict cytomegalovirus infection status, the study combined high-throughput TCR immunosequencing, statistical association of individual TCRs with disease status, and machine learning. To study patterns of TCR occurrence, a later analysis re-analyzed previously published TCR beta repertoires from around 700 donors and added high-resolution HLA genotyping. Rather than using new phenotypic data, the later analysis identified candidate immune exposures from TCR beta sequences and from how often those sequences occurred across donors. Along with the roughly 670-subject first cohort, a separate validation cohort of around 110 different subjects was used. Both class I and class II loci were covered by HLA typing, at four-digit resolution. Paper-wide results and their limitations: In a later analysis, several top co-occurrence clusters were reported to appear linked to parvovirus B19, influenza, CMV and Epstein-Barr virus. Across donors, most TCR sequences were observed very rarely, whereas some public TCRs were present in many individuals. An earlier analysis of roughly 570 of the donors showed that most TCR beta V segments appeared in productive rearrangements either about 87% or about 30% of the time, which broadly matched IMGT annotations. The sequencing pipeline was judged likely to have produced a cluster of highly shared sequence variants as a technical artifact. A later genetic analysis reported fewer N-insertions in productive TCRs among donors in an Asian-associated ancestry cluster than the roughly 720-donor mean. Because HLA typing was missing for some donors at each locus, association tests included only the typed subset. In vitro tests confirmed that three of the cytomegalovirus-associated TCR beta chains recognize cytomegalovirus antigens. Because counts were too low, roughly 17 rarely observed V segments, including chromosome 9 orphons, were left out of the earlier analysis of approximately 500 of the donors. In a later analysis, the rate of TCR association differed among HLA loci, with DRB1 alleles having the most associated TCRs and HLA-C alleles having the fewest. A total of about 180 TCR beta chains were listed by the study as associated with cytomegalovirus. An association between a missense DCLRE1C variant and V-gene and J-gene trimming of TCR beta chains was found in a later genetic analysis and replicated in an independent cohort. Assigning TCR associations to individual alleles was difficult when HLA alleles, especially DR and DQ, strongly co-occurred. Compared with equally common non-associated chains, HLA-associated TCR beta chains in a later analysis were more clonally expanded and had lower generation probabilities. Sequencing depth was assumed to be roughly uniform across donors in the presence/absence analyses, though that assumption may not hold. The only immune exposure information available for the cohort was CMV serostatus. A further reported finding was that TCR beta sequences accurately predicted the HLA-A and HLA-B alleles for most subjects in the first cohort. The authors suggested that the approach could potentially be extended to other disease states and immunological phenotypes. The 87-base-pair reads could not distinguish some IMGT-functional V segments, including TRBV6-2 and TRBV6-3, so those segments were excluded. The classifier was reported to diagnose cytomegalovirus status with high specificity and sensitivity in both the original and validation cohorts. In a later analysis, most CMV-associated TCR beta chains were found to appear HLA-restricted, with HLA associations seemingly driven largely by CMV exposure. Linkage disequilibrium might explain the correlated functional status among segregating V segments, but an unknown experimental factor could not be excluded. A later analysis associated 15,000 to 20,000 TCR beta sequences with specific HLA alleles at a false discovery rate of 0.05. This cohort had only TCR beta chains sequenced, and the lack of alpha or paired-chain data limited which features could be detected.

Concerning this clone itself: No antigen is known for it. Qualities for individual bases were not recorded, and no much larger clone is one base off.

CDR1 is given as MNHEY and CDR2 as SMNVEV, both from the germline V gene (reference sequence). V is shortened by 3 bases, J by 6 bases, and the region joining them spans 6 bases. The CDR3 sequence holds 12 residues, the cysteine and phenylalanine included. Of the read, only the CDR3 DNA is kept; its 36 bases are in frame from base 1. The library was generated by the immunoSEQ multiplex PCR assay. A mixture of 60 forward primers for TCR Vbeta segments and 13 reverse primers for TCR Jbeta segments was used in the multiplex PCR. The CDR3 region of rearranged TCR beta genes was amplified from genomic DNA by a multiplex PCR assay. The amplified TCR beta libraries were sequenced on the Illumina HiSeq System as 87-base-pair reads. On the study's bioinformatics: In a later analysis, roughly 80 million unique TCR beta chains were counted across the roughly 670 repertoires, and roughly 10 million of these chains were shared by at least two donors. A nearest-neighbor algorithm error-corrected the raw reads and collapsed the reads into unique sequences, merging closely related sequences to remove PCR and sequencing errors. To assign V, D and J gene segments, CDR3 sequences were aligned to IMGT reference sequences. For a sequence to be retained, at least a six-nucleotide match to both a V gene segment and a J gene segment was required. A rearrangement counted as productive if the CDR3 had no stop codons and remained in frame with V and J, and every other rearrangement counted as non-productive. Following IMGT convention, CDR3 was defined as the stretch from the second conserved V-encoded cysteine up to the conserved J-encoded phenylalanine. In an earlier analysis of approximately 590 of the donors, sequences lacking an unambiguous match to a single V gene segment were excluded. An earlier analysis of a few hundred of the donors classified V segments as functional when productive rearrangements were above 56.7% and as segregating when the standard deviation between donors was above 5%. A statistical classification framework was developed to diagnose cytomegalovirus status using the catalog of TCR beta chain sequences. V and J gene assignment, in a later analysis, came from comparing TCR nucleotide sequences with IMGT/GENE-DB human TR gene sequences. A later analysis assigned CDR3 sequences and most-parsimonious VDJ recombination scenarios with the TCRdist pipeline. In a later analysis, each TCR beta chain was defined by its CDR3 amino acid sequence together with its V-gene family, and reads without a unique V-gene family were excluded. A later analysis removed 500 to 600 highly shared, low-generation-probability nucleotide sequences to deal with suspected cross-contamination and a sequencing artifact. For each public chain, a later analysis derived a clonal expansion index from normalized ranks of inferred template counts within each repertoire. In a later analysis, generation probabilities were computed with a VDJ recombination model fitted to out-of-frame rearrangements, and the resulting probabilities were checked against IGoR. In a later analysis, TCR-TCR, TCR-HLA and TCR-CMV co-occurrence was scored with hypergeometric tests, and a repertoire-size bias correction was applied to TCR pairs. In a later analysis, false discovery rates were estimated by permuting HLA or CMV assignments 20 times. In a later analysis, co-occurring TCRs were grouped with DBSCAN, and TCRdist sequence similarity was added when clustering was performed within HLA-allele-positive subsets. Co-occurrence clustering excluded repertoires with fewer than 30,000 or more than 120,000 public chains, plus five with anomalous nucleotide sharing. In TCRdb, the immuneACCESS table is reduced to in-frame sequences with V and J assigned. These tables do not hold every clone; where another copy was compared, an unresolved V gene accounts for under half, and the others remain unexplained. The V and J calls and clone size are taken from that table; D and trimming were inferred from the DNA. In all, the sample holds around 92,000 clones, and 65% to 85% of those were seen once. The top ten clonotypes cover 2% to 2.5% of the sample.

In total, approximately 700 healthy bone marrow donors made up the cohort. All cohort members were sampled while nominally healthy, although unrecorded immune exposures were likely present. The donor was CMV seronegative and belonged to the group of 352 seronegative cohort members. A peripheral blood sample was provided by each donor, and peripheral blood mononuclear cells were used for TCR beta sequencing. Genomic DNA extraction from the blood cell samples was performed with the Qiagen DNeasy Blood Extraction Kit. Sequencing was performed on PBMCs. Recombination linked TRBV27 to TRBJ1-5, with no confident D gene call. This clonotype originated in a man younger than 35 in good health and CMV-seronegative. The DNA is as follows: TGTGCCAGCAGTTTGGTCGGTCAGCCCCAGCATTTT. Its coded protein is CASSLVGQPQHF.